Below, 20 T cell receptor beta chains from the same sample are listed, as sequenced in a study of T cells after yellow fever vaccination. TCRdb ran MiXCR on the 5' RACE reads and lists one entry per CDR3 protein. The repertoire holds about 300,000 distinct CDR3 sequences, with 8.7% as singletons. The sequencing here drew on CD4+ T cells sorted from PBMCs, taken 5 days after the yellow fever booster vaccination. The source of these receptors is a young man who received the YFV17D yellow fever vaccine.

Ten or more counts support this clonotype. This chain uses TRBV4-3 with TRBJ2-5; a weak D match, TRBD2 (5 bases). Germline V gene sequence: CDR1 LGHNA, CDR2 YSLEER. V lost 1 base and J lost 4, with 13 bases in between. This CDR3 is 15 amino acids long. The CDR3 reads CASSQVISGRETQYF. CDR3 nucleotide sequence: TGCGCCAGCAGCCAAGTGATCTCGGGGAGAGAGACCCAGTACTTC.

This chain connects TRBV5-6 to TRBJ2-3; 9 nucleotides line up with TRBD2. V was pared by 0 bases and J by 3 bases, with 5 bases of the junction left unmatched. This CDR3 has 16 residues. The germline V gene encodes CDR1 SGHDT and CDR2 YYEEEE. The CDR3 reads CASSLGPSGVTDTQYF. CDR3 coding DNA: TGTGCCAGCAGCTTGGGACCTAGCGGGGTTACAGATACGCAGTATTTT.

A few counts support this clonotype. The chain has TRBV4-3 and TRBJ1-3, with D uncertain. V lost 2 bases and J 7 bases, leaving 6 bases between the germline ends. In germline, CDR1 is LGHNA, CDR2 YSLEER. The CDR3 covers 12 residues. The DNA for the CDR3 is TGCGCCAGCAGCCAATCTCAGAACACCATATATTTT. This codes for CASSQSQNTIYF.

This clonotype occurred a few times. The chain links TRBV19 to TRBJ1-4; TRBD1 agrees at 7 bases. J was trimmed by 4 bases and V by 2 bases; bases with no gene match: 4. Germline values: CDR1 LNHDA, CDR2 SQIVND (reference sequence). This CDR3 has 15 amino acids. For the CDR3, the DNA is TGTGCCAGTAGTATACGGGACAGTAATAATGAAAAACTGTTTTTT. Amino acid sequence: CASSIRDSNNEKLFF. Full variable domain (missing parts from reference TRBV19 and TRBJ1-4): DGGITQSPKYLFRKEGQNVTLSCEQNLNHDAMYWYRQDPGQGLRLIYYSQIVNDFQKGDIAEGYSVSREKKESFPLTVTSAQKNPTAFYLCASSIRDSNNEKLFFGSGTQLSVL.

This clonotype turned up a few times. This CDR3 reads CASREGTLDNEQFF. The DNA of the CDR3 is TGTGCCAGCCGGGAAGGGACACTAGACAATGAGCAGTTCTTC. This sequence joins TRBV2 and TRBJ2-1; perhaps TRBD1 as D (6 bases). CDR1 and CDR2 from the germline V gene are SNHLY and FYNNEI. Trimming took 8 bases from V and 5 from J, leaving 16 bases between them. The CDR3 length is 14 residues. Using reference TRBV2 and TRBJ2-1 for the parts outside the CDR3, the full variable domain is EPEVTQTPSHQVTQMGQEVILRCVPISNHLYFYWYRQILGQKVEFLVSFYNNEISEKSEIFDDQFSVERPDGSNFTLKIRSTKLEDSAMYFCASREGTLDNEQFFGPGTRLTVL.

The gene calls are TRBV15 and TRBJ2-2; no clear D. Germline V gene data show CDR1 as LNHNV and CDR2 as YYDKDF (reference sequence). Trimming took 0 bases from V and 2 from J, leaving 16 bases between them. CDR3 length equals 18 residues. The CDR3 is CATSRDYRAADNTGELFF. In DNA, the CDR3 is TGTGCCACCAGCAGAGATTATAGGGCAGCAGACAACACCGGGGAGCTGTTTTTT. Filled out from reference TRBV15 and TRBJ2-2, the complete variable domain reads DAMVIQNPRYQVTQFGKPVTLSCSQTLNHNVMYWYQQKSSQAPKLLFHYYDKDFNNEADTPDNFQSRRPNTSFCFLDIRSPGLGDTAMYLCATSRDYRAADNTGELFFGEGSRLTVL.

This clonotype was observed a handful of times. CDR3 DNA: TGCGCCAGCAGCTTGGAATTGGGGGAGGGATTCTATGGCTACACCTTC. Amino acids: CASSLELGEGFYGYTF. V is TRBV5-1 and J is TRBJ1-2, with D tentatively TRBD1 (5 bases). The V end lost 0 bases, the J end lost 4 bases, and 16 bases lay between the germline ends. The CDR3 is 16 amino acids. Germline loops: CDR1 SGHRS, CDR2 YFSETQ.

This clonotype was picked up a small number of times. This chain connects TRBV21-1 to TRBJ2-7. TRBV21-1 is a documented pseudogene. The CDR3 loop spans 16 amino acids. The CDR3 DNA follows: TGTGCCAGCAGCAAAGGTAGTCGCAGAAGCTCCTACGAGCAGTACTTC. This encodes CASSKGSRRSSYEQYF.

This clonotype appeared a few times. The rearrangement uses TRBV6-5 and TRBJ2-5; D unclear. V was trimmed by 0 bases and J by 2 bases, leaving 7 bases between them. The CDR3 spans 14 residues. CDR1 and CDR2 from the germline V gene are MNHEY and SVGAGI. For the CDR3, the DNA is TGTGCCAGCAGTTACTCGGCGGTGCAAGAGACCCAGTACTTC. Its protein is CASSYSAVQETQYF.

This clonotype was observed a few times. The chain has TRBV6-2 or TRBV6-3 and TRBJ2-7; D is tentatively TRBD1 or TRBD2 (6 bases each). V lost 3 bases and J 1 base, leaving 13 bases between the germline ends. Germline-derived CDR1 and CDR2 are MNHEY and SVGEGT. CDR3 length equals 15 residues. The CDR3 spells CASSYRGAGSYEQYF. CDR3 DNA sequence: TGTGCCAGCAGTTATAGGGGGGCCGGATCCTACGAGCAGTACTTC.

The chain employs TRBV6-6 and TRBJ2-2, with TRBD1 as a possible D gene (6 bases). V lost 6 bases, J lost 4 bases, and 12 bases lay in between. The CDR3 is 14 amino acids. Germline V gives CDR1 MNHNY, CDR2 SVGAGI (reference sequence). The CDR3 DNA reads TGTGCCAGCAGAAAGGACAGAGCCACCGGGGAGCTGTTTTTT. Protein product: CASRKDRATGELFF.

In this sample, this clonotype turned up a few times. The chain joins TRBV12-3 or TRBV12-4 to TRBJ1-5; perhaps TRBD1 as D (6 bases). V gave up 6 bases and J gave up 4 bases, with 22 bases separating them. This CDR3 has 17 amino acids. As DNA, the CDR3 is TGTGCCAGCAGCTCGGGGGCTTTAACAAATCCGAATCAGCCCCAGCATTTT. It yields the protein CASSSGALTNPNQPQHF.

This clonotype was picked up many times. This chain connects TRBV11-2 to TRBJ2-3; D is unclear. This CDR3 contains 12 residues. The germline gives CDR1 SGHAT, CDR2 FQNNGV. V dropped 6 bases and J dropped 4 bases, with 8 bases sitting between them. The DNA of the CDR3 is TGTGCCAGCAGTCCCCAGGCAGATACGCAGTATTTT. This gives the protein CASSPQADTQYF.

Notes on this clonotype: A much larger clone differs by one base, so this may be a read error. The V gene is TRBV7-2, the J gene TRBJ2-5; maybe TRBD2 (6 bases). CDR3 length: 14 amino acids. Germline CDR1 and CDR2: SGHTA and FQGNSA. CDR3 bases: TGTGCCAGCAGCTTAGGCGGGGAGAGGGAGACCCAGCACTTC. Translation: CASSLGGERETQHF.

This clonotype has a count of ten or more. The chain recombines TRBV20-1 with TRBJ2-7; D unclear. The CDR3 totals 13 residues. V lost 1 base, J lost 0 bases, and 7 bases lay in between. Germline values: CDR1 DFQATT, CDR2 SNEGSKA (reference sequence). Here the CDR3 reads CSARVEPSYEQYF. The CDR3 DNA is TGCAGTGCTAGAGTAGAACCCTCCTACGAGCAGTACTTC.

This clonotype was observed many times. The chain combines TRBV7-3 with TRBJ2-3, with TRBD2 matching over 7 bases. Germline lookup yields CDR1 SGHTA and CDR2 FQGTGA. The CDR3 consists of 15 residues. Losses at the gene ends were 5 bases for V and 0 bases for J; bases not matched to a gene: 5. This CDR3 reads CASSLRLASTDTQYF. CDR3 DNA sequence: TGTGCCAGCAGCCTGCGACTAGCAAGCACAGATACGCAGTATTTT.

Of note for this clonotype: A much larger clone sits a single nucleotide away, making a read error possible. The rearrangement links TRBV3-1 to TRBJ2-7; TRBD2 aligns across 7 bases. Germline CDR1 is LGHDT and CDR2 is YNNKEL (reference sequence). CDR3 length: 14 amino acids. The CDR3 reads CDSSARGGGSEQYF. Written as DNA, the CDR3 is TGTGACAGCAGCGCCCGAGGCGGGGGATCCGAGCAGTACTTC.

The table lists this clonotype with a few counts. Here the CDR3 DNA reads TGTGCCAGCCCAGGGAGGTTGAACACTGAAGCTTTCTTT. Protein product: CASPGRLNTEAFF. The chain uses TRBV12-3 or TRBV12-4 and TRBJ1-1, with D perhaps TRBD1 (5 bases). The ends were cut back, 8 bases at V and 0 bases at J, with 10 bases in the middle. The CDR3 spans 13 residues.

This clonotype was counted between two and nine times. The CDR3 bases are TGTGCCACCAGACGGGACAGCGGGCGCTACGAGCAGTACTTC. It encodes CATRRDSGRYEQYF. The J gene is TRBJ2-7, the V gene TRBV24-1; D is possibly TRBD1 (7 bases). Per the germline V gene, CDR1 is KGHDR and CDR2 is SFDVKD. The length of the CDR3 is 14 residues. Trimming cost V 7 bases and J 3 bases, with 15 bases left between them.

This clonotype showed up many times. The CDR3 reads CASSPPQGRGTEAFF. DNA for the CDR3: TGTGCCAGCAGTCCCCCACAGGGGCGGGGAACTGAAGCTTTCTTT. The chain combines TRBV27 with TRBJ1-1; TRBD1 aligns across 7 bases. This CDR3 region has 15 residues. The germline gives CDR1 MNHEY, CDR2 SMNVEV (reference sequence). V lost 5 bases, J lost 5 bases, and 11 bases stayed unmatched.